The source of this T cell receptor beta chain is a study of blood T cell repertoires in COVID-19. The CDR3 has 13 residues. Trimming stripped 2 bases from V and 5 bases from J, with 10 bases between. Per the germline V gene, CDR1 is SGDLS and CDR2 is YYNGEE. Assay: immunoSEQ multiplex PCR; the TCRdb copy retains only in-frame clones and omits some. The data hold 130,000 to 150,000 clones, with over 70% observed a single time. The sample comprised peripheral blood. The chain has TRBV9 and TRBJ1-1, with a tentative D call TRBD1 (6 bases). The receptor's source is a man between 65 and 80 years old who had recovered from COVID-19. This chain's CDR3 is CASSVTGRTEAFF. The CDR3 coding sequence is TGTGCCAGCAGCGTCACAGGGCGGACTGAAGCTTTCTTT.